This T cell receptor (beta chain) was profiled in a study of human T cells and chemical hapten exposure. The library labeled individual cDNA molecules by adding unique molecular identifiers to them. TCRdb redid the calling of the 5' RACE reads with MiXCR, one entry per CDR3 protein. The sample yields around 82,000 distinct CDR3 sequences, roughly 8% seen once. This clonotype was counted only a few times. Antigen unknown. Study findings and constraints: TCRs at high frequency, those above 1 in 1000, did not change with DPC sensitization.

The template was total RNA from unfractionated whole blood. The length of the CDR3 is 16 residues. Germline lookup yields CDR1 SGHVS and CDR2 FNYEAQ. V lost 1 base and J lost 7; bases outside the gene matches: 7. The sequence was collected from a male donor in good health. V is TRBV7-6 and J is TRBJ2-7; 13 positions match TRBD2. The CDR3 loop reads CASSLGWTSGSTEQYF. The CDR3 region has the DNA TGTGCCAGCAGCTTAGGTTGGACTAGCGGGAGTACTGAGCAGTACTTC.